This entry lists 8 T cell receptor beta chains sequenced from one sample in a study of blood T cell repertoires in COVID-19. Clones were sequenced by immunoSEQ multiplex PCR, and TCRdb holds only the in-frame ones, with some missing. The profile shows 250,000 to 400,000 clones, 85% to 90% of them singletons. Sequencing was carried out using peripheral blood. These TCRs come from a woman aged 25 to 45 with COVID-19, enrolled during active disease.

CDR3 amino acids: CASSPGQGIQPQHF. The CDR3 nucleotides read TGTGCCAGCTCACCCGGGCAGGGTATTCAGCCCCAGCATTTT. This rearrangement joins TRBV18 to TRBJ1-5; tentative D call: TRBD1 (5 bases). The CDR3 spans 14 residues. V was clipped by 3 bases and J by 6 bases, with 12 bases between them. The germline gives CDR1 KGHSH, CDR2 LQKENI.

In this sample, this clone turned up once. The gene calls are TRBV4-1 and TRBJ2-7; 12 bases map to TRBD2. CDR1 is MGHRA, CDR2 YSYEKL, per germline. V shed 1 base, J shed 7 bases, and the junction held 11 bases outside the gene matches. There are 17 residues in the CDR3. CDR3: CASSQGASGRAMREQYF. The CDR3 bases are TGCGCCAGCAGCCAAGGTGCTAGCGGGAGGGCCATGAGGGAGCAGTACTTC.

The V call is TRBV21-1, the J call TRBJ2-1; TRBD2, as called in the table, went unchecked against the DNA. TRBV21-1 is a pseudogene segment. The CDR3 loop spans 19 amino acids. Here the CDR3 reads CASSKAGGSLIRVNNEQFF. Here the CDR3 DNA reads TGTGCCAGCAGCAAAGCTGGCGGGAGTCTCATTAGGGTCAACAATGAGCAGTTCTTC.

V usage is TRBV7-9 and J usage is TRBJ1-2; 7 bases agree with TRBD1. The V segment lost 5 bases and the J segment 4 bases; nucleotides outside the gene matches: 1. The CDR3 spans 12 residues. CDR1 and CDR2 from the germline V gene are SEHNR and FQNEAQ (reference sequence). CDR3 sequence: CASSRDSYGYTF. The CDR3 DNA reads TGTGCCAGCAGCCGGGACAGCTATGGCTACACCTTC.

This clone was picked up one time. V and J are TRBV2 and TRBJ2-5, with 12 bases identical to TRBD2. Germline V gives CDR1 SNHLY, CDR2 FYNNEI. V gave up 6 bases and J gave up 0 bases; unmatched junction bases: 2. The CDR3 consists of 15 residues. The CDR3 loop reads CASSGTSGYQETQYF. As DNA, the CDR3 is TGTGCCAGCAGCGGGACTAGCGGGTACCAAGAGACCCAGTACTTC.

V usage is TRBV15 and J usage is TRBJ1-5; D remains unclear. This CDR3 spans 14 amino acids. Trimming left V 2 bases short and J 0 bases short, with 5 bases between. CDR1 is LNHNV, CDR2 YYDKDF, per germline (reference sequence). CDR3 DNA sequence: TGTGCCACCAGCAGACAGGTTAGCAATCAGCCCCAGCATTTT. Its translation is CATSRQVSNQPQHF.

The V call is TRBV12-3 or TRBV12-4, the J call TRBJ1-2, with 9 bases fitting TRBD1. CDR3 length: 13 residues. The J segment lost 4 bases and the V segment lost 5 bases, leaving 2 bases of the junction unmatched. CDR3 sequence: CASSPGQGYGYTF. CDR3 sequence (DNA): TGTGCCAGCAGTCCGGGACAGGGCTATGGCTACACCTTC.

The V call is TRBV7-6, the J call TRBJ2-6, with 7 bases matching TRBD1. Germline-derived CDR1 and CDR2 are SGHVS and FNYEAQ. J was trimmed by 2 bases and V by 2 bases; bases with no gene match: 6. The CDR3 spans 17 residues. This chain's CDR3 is CASSLPGGSAGANVLTF. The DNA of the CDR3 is TGTGCCAGCAGCTTACCAGGGGGATCGGCTGGGGCCAACGTCCTGACTTTC.